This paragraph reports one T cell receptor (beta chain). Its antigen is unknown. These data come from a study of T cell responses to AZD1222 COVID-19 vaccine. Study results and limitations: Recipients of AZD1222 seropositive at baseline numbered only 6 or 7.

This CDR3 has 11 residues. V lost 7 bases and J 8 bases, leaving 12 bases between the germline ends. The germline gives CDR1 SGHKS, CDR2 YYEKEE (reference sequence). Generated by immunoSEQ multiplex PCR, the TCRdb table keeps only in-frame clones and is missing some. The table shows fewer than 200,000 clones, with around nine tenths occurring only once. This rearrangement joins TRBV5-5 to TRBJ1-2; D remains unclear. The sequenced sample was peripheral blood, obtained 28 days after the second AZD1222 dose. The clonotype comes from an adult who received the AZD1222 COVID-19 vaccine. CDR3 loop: CASGSTLGYTF. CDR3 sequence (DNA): TGTGCCAGCGGATCCACTCTGGGCTACACCTTC.